The T cell receptor (beta chain) under discussion was sequenced for a study of cytomegalovirus exposure and HLA in healthy donors. Trimming took off 5 bases at V and 4 bases at J, with 8 bases between the two ends. CDR1 is MNHEY and CDR2 is SMNVEV in the germline V gene (reference sequence). The CDR3 consists of 12 residues. This clone has more than one count but fewer than ten. The antigen is unknown. Study-wide findings and caveats: Presence/absence analyses supposed approximately even sequencing depth among donors.

PCR employed 60 Vbeta and 13 Jbeta primers. Some clones are missing from TCRdb's copy, which holds only in-frame ones; the method was immunoSEQ multiplex PCR. The top ten clones hold around 6.6% of a sample with about 150,000 clones, 82% of them seen once. This sequence was found in a woman aged 50 to 65 in good health and CMV-seropositive. This chain links TRBV27 with TRBJ2-5; D might be TRBD2 (6 bases). Sequenced sample: PBMCs. The CDR3 region is CASSPGRETQYF. CDR3 sequence (DNA): TGTGCCAGCAGTCCCGGGAGAGAGACCCAGTACTTC.